Below are 10 T cell receptor beta chains sequenced from a single sample in a study of blood T cell repertoires in COVID-19. Here immunoSEQ multiplex PCR was the method, and the copy in TCRdb shows in-frame clones only, minus some. The sample records about 240,000 clones, about 79% being singletons. Sequenced material: peripheral blood. These receptors all come from a woman at least 80 years old with acute or convalescent COVID-19.

The chain uses TRBV2 and TRBJ1-5, with TRBD1 matching over 10 bases. CDR1 is SNHLY, CDR2 FYNNEI, per germline. Trimming at V came to 4 bases and at J to 1 base, leaving 1 base not matched to a gene. CDR3 length: 15 amino acids. CDR3 DNA sequence: TGTGCCAGCAGTGGGGGACAGGGGAGCAATCAGCCCCAGCATTTT. It is translated as CASSGGQGSNQPQHF.

The chain couples TRBV28 to TRBJ2-7; maybe TRBD2 (7 bases). CDR3 length equals 17 residues. The germline CDR1 and CDR2 sequences are MDHEN and SYDVKM. With 4 bases removed from V and 2 bases from J, the gap between germline ends came to 21 bases. CDR3 region: CASSSEARGPSTYEQYF. As DNA, the CDR3 is TGTGCCAGCAGTTCCGAGGCGCGGGGGCCGTCTACCTACGAGCAGTACTTC.

This chain joins TRBV5-1 and TRBJ1-6, with D hard to call. CDR1 and CDR2 (germline): SGHRS, YFSETQ. Trimming removed 0 bases from V and 6 bases from J, with 13 bases in between. This CDR3 is built from 16 residues. CDR3 loop: CASSLAGGQGNSPLHF. The CDR3 nucleotides are TGCGCCAGCAGCTTGGCCGGAGGCCAAGGTAATTCACCCCTCCACTTT.

The chain combines TRBV6-5 with TRBJ1-1; D gene unclear. The V end lost 5 bases, the J end lost 3 bases, and 16 bases lay between the germline ends. CDR3 length: 15 amino acids. The V gene's germline CDR1 is MNHEY and CDR2 SVGAGI. The CDR3 region has the DNA TGTGCCAGCAGTCCCCCCGGCGGCATCTACACTGAAGCTTTCTTT. Its protein product is CASSPPGGIYTEAFF.

At least ten counts were recorded for this clone. The sample carries other DNA sequences with the same CDR3. The chain links TRBV5-1 to TRBJ2-7; 11 bases line up with TRBD1. The CDR3 is 15 residues long. V trimming: 0 bases; J trimming: 4 bases; junction bases outside the gene matches: 3. In germline, CDR1 is SGHRS, CDR2 YFSETQ. The CDR3 sequence: CASSLAGQGAYEQYF. DNA for the CDR3: TGCGCCAGCAGCTTGGCCGGACAGGGGGCTTACGAGCAGTACTTC.

The chain is built from TRBV27 and TRBJ2-1; D possibly corresponds to TRBD1 (6 bases). The V end lost 5 bases, the J end lost 8 bases, and 10 bases lay between the germline ends. The CDR3 consists of 12 residues. Germline V gene data show CDR1 as MNHEY and CDR2 as SMNVEV (reference sequence). The CDR3 DNA reads TGTGCCAGCAGTACCCAGGGGCATGAGCAGTTCTTC. It is translated as CASSTQGHEQFF.

CDR3 sequence reads: CASSEVQGGEQYF. DNA of the CDR3: TGTGCCAGCAGTGAAGTCCAGGGGGGAGAGCAGTACTTC. This chain uses TRBV2 with TRBJ2-7, with D maybe TRBD1 (7 bases). Trimming removed 1 base from V and 7 bases from J, with 11 bases in between. Germline-derived CDR1 and CDR2 are SNHLY and FYNNEI. The CDR3 loop spans 13 amino acids.

The chain carries TRBV28 and TRBJ1-5; a weak D match, TRBD1 (5 bases). This CDR3 is built from 12 residues. V gave up 6 bases and J gave up 4 bases, with 7 bases separating them. Germline V CDR1 and CDR2: MDHEN, SYDVKM. CDR3 sequence (DNA): TGTGCCAGCAGGGGGGGGAATCAGCCCCAGCATTTT. Its protein is CASRGGNQPQHF.

The CDR3: CATSRGVQPQHF. The DNA for the CDR3 is TGTGCCACCAGTCGAGGAGTTCAGCCCCAGCATTTT. This sequence joins TRBV19 and TRBJ1-5, with D hard to call. Trimming stripped 10 bases from V and 6 bases from J, with 13 bases between. The CDR3 totals 12 residues. Germline CDR1 and CDR2: LNHDA and SQIVND (reference sequence).

The gene calls are TRBV18 and TRBJ1-6, with 9 bases lining up with TRBD1. The CDR3 is 15 residues long. CDR1 is KGHSH and CDR2 is LQKENI in the germline V gene. The V segment lost 3 bases and the J segment 8 bases; nucleotides outside the gene matches: 5. Here the CDR3 DNA reads TGTGCCAGCTCACCTACAGGGGGCACTGATTCACCCCTCCACTTT. Translated, it gives CASSPTGGTDSPLHF.